This T cell receptor (beta chain) is from a study of blood T cell repertoires in COVID-19 (dated by TCRdb to 2018 to 2021). Background on the whole study: Samples from collaborators originated in the United States, Italy and Spain and spanned both the acute and convalescent phases of COVID-19. The prospective study material was composed of cDNA or gDNA derived from T cells, B-cell-depleted T cells, or PBMCs. The dataset comprised deeply sampled blood TCRbeta repertoires from subjects exposed to, actively infected with, or recovered from COVID-19. The repertoires were released in a freely available public database intended as a resource for research on the immune response to SARS-CoV-2. The samples were drawn from the first 160 participants of the ongoing ImmuneRACE study and from roughly 1,300 subjects provided by 6 global collaborators. Sample metadata almost always included a de-identified subject ID, COVID-19 status, age in years and sex. Where HLA class I and class II types were available, the types were taken from metadata supplied by the sample provider, not from assay-based typing. Summary of the overall study and its limitations: The quantity of clinical and demographic metadata differed by source and by participant and was supplied without curation.

TCRbeta CDR3 regions were amplified from genomic DNA using the immunoSEQ Assay, a bias-controlled multiplex PCR. The original methods were these. Nucleated cell counts per sample were estimated from amplification of reference gene primers within the assay. To quantify the absolute abundance of each unique TCRbeta CDR3 rearrangement, sequence reads were collapsed and filtered. For each sample, productive Simpson clonality was calculated as the square root of Simpson's diversity index across productive rearrangements. This is the immuneACCESS table as TCRdb keeps it, with only in-frame sequences that have V and J called. A part of the clones is gone; compared with another copy, unresolved V genes explain less than half, and the rest is unexplained. That table is the source of V, J and clone size, and D and trimming were worked out from the DNA. The sample data list around 620,000 clones, and about 90% of these were observed just once. In total, the top ten clones hold roughly 0.25% of the sample.

The collaborating institutions used their own protocols to collect whole blood in K2EDTA tubes. For TCRbeta analysis, collaborators shipped samples as frozen whole blood, isolated PBMCs, or DNA extracted from either of those sample types. The CDR3 goes from the cysteine to the phenylalanine over 18 residues. The only DNA kept is the CDR3, 54 bases in frame from the first base. Germline trimming amounts to 0 bases on V and 4 bases on J, with 15 as the count of junction bases outside the gene matches. CDR1 and CDR2, per the germline V gene, are SGHRS and YFSETQ. Worth noting for this clone: Its antigen specificity is not known. No qualities accompany the bases; no much larger clone lies one base away.

This TCR was sampled from a young woman with acute or convalescent COVID-19. The sequenced material came from peripheral blood. In this chain, TRBV5-1 is recombined with TRBJ2-7; 8 central nucleotides agree with TRBD1. The bases are TGCGCCAGCAGCTTGGACCCCGAAGGACAGGGTCGATATTACGAGCAGTACTTC. Its protein reads: CASSLDPEGQGRYYEQYF.